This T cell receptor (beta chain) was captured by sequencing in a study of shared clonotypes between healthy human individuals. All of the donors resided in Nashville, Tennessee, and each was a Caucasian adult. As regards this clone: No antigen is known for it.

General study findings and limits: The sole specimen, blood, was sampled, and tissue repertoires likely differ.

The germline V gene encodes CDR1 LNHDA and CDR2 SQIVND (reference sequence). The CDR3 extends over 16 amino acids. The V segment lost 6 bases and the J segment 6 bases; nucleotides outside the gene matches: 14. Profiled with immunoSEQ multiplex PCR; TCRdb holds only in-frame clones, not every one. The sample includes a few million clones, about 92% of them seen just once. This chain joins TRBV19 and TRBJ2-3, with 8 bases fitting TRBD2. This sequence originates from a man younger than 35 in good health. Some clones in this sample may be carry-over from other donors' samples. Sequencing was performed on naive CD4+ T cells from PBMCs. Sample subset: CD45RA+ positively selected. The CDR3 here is CASSLLGGLAADTQYF. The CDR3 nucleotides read TGTGCCAGTAGCCTCCTGGGAGGACTAGCAGCGGATACGCAGTATTTT.